This T cell receptor beta chain was sequenced for a study of blood T cell repertoires in COVID-19. This CDR3 region has 14 residues. V was clipped by 5 bases and J by 0 bases, with 10 bases between them. Looked up from germline, CDR1 is LNHDA and CDR2 is SQIVND (reference sequence). Only in-frame clones appear in the TCRdb table, and some are missing; sequencing was by immunoSEQ multiplex PCR. The sample records approximately 300,000 clones, 86% being singletons. The sequencing sample was made of PBMCs or T cells enriched from blood (not recorded which). The sequence was collected from a woman between 18 and 30 years old who had recovered from COVID-19. The chain is built from TRBV19 and TRBJ1-1, with a weak D call TRBD1 (5 bases). CDR3 in amino acids: CASSFRQMNTEAFF. The CDR3 DNA reads as TGTGCCAGTAGTTTCCGACAGATGAACACTGAAGCTTTCTTT.